This T cell receptor beta chain was captured by sequencing in a study of vaccination and CD4 T cells after COVID-19. The Oncomine TCR Beta short-read assay was applied to DNA of cultured CD4+ T cells. Using its own MiXCR run on the PCR reads, TCRdb lists one record per CDR3 protein. In the table there are around 12,000 distinct CDR3 sequences, around 47% of which are singletons. Details on this clonotype: The antigen remains unidentified.

The germline V gene has CDR1 MRHNA and CDR2 SNTAGT. The J segment lost 4 bases and the V segment lost 4 bases, leaving 10 bases of the junction unmatched. There are 16 residues in the CDR3. Treatment in this sample: roughly nine-day PBMC culture with coronavirus spike peptide pools or control peptides (ViraFEST assay). Material: CD4+ T cells from blood, cultured in vitro. The TCR comes from a human donor who had recovered from COVID-19. The rearrangement links TRBV6-4 to TRBJ2-3; 8 bases fit TRBD2. The CDR3 DNA follows: TGTGCCAGCAGTGTAGTGGCGAGCGGGGGTGCAGATACGCAGTATTTT. Translating gives CASSVVASGGADTQYF.